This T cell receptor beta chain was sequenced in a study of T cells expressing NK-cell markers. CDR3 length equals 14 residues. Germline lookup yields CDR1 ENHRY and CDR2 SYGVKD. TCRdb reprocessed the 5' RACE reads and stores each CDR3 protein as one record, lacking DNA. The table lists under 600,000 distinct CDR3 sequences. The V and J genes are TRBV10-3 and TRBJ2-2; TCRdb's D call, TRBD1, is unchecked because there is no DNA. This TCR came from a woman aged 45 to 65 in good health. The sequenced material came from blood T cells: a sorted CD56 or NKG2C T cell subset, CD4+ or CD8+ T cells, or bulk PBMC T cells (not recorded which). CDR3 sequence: CAIRPRQYTGELFF.